A single sample gave rise to the 16 T cell receptor beta chains below, sequenced in a study of shared clonotypes between healthy human individuals. Clones were sequenced by immunoSEQ multiplex PCR, and TCRdb holds only the in-frame ones, with some missing. The sample shows roughly 700,000 clones, around 90% of them seen only once. What was sequenced was memory CD8+ T cells from PBMCs. Regarding subset: CD45RO+ cells pooled with CCR7-negative TemRA cells. The origin of the receptors is a man aged 18 to 29 in good health. Some clones in this sample may be carry-over from other donors' samples.

The count of this clone is one. J is TRBJ2-3 and V is TRBV27; TRBD2 aligns across 7 bases. Trimming removed 3 bases from V and 1 base from J; junction bases left unmatched: 4. Germline V gene sequence: CDR1 MNHEY, CDR2 SMNVEV (reference sequence). This CDR3 has 15 residues. The CDR3 nucleotides read TGTGCCAGCAGTTTCGTCCGGGGGGGCACAGATACGCAGTATTTT. This translates into CASSFVRGGTDTQYF.

The CDR3: CSVDSETQYF. In nucleotides, the CDR3 is TGCAGCGTTGATTCGGAGACCCAGTACTTC. The chain links TRBV29-1 to TRBJ2-5; D gene unclear. CDR3 length: 10 residues. Per the germline V gene, CDR1 is SQVTM and CDR2 is ANQGSEA. The V end was cut by 3 bases, the J end by 5 bases, with 4 bases between.

The chain is built from TRBV2 and TRBJ1-5; 8 positions match TRBD1. Trimming removed 6 bases from V and 7 bases from J; junction bases left unmatched: 11. CDR3 length: 15 amino acids. CDR1 and CDR2 (germline): SNHLY, FYNNEI. DNA for the CDR3: TGTGCCAGCAGAGCGACCGGGACAGGCTACCAGCCCCAGCATTTT. This encodes CASRATGTGYQPQHF.

The chain combines TRBV11-3 with TRBJ2-2; no clear D. The V gene lost 5 bases and the J gene lost 8 bases, with 24 bases spanning the gap. The CDR3 length is 17 residues. Germline CDR1 is SGHNT and CDR2 is YENEEA. CDR3 bases: TGTGCCAGCAGCAAAATGTCCCCGTTATTTGCCCCTGGGGAGCTGTTTTTT. It yields the protein CASSKMSPLFAPGELFF.

The CDR3 here is CSVLTRDTLEQYF. In DNA form, the CDR3 reads TGCAGCGTACTAACTCGGGACACCCTCGAGCAGTACTTC. The gene calls are TRBV29-1 and TRBJ2-7, with D tentatively TRBD1 (6 bases). Germline loops: CDR1 SQVTM, CDR2 ANQGSEA. V lost 6 bases to trimming and J lost 6 bases, with 18 bases between them. The CDR3 is 13 amino acids.

This rearrangement joins TRBV11-2 to TRBJ1-4; TRBD1 is a possible D gene (6 bases). Germline assignment: CDR1 SGHAT and CDR2 FQNNGV. The CDR3 has 14 amino acids. The V gene lost 0 bases and the J gene lost 8 bases, with 10 bases spanning the gap. The CDR3 DNA reads as TGTGCCAGCAGCTTAGAGGGGGCGCTGGAAAAACTGTTTTTT. Translating it yields CASSLEGALEKLFF.

This clone was seen once. This chain joins TRBV27 and TRBJ2-4, with a possible D match to TRBD1 (5 bases). This CDR3 spans 14 amino acids. Trimming left V 0 bases short and J 7 bases short, with 10 bases between. CDR1 is MNHEY and CDR2 is SMNVEV in the germline V gene (reference sequence). In DNA form, the CDR3 reads TGTGCCAGCAGTTTATCCTCTGGGGCGAACATTCAGTACTTC. Amino acid sequence: CASSLSSGANIQYF.

This chain joins TRBV6-6 and TRBJ1-3, with D uncertain. Germline V CDR1 and CDR2: MNHNY, SVGAGI (reference sequence). Trimming cost V 0 bases and J 4 bases, with 13 bases left between them. This CDR3 comprises 16 residues. The CDR3 sequence: CASSYSEQPGGNTIYF. CDR3 in DNA: TGTGCCAGCAGTTACTCGGAACAACCGGGAGGAAACACCATATATTTT.

The gene calls are TRBV27 and TRBJ2-7; TRBD1 aligns across 7 bases. Germline assignment: CDR1 MNHEY and CDR2 SMNVEV (reference sequence). The V gene end was trimmed by 5 bases and the J gene end by 0 bases; junction bases not matched to a gene: 10. The CDR3 consists of 16 residues. This CDR3 is CASSPSQGHTSYEQYF. In DNA form, the CDR3 reads TGTGCCAGCAGTCCTTCACAGGGGCACACCTCCTACGAGCAGTACTTC.

The V call is TRBV7-9, the J call TRBJ2-7; tentative D call: TRBD1 (6 bases). This CDR3 is 12 amino acids long. The germline V and J ends were trimmed by 3 bases and 6 bases, with 9 bases remaining between them. Germline CDR1 reads SEHNR; CDR2 reads FQNEAQ (reference sequence). CDR3 bases: TGTGCCAGCAGCTTTACAGGGACCGAGCAGTACTTC. This translates into CASSFTGTEQYF.

This chain links TRBV6-5 with TRBJ1-1, with D possibly TRBD1 on 6 matching bases. V was pared by 5 bases and J by 1 base, with 11 bases between. CDR1 is MNHEY, CDR2 SVGAGI, per germline. The CDR3 contains 14 residues. CDR3 bases: TGTGCCAGCAGTCCCACACAGGGGAACACTGAAGCTTTCTTT. Its translation is CASSPTQGNTEAFF.

The chain links TRBV29-1 to TRBJ1-4, with D perhaps TRBD1 (5 bases). Germline values: CDR1 SQVTM, CDR2 ANQGSEA. The CDR3 is 14 residues long. Trimming shortened V by 4 bases and J by 6 bases, and 15 bases separated the two germline ends. The CDR3 coding sequence is TGCAGCGTTGTTTGGGCAGGGTTCGATGAAAAACTGTTTTTT. Translating it yields CSVVWAGFDEKLFF.

V usage is TRBV28 and J usage is TRBJ1-5; D is ambiguous. The length of the CDR3 is 14 residues. V was trimmed by 2 bases and J by 6 bases, leaving 11 bases between them. Looked up from germline, CDR1 is MDHEN and CDR2 is SYDVKM. CDR3 sequence: CASSLVLATQPQHF. The DNA for the CDR3 is TGTGCCAGCAGTTTAGTACTAGCTACTCAGCCCCAGCATTTT.

This clone was counted only a few times. This sequence joins TRBV10-3 and TRBJ1-1; 9 positions match TRBD1. The trim removed 0 bases at V and 1 base at J, leaving 6 bases unmatched. The CDR3 sequence is 17 residues long. The germline V gene encodes CDR1 ENHRY and CDR2 SYGVKD. The CDR3 reads CAISESHRGRENTEAFF. In nucleotides, the CDR3 is TGTGCCATCAGTGAGTCTCACAGGGGGCGGGAGAACACTGAAGCTTTCTTT.

This clone showed up just a few times. The chain uses TRBV5-5 and TRBJ1-2, with 8 bases fitting TRBD1. Germline CDR1 and CDR2: SGHKS and YYEKEE (reference sequence). The junction had 10 bases not matched to a gene; V was cut back by 3 bases and J by 3 bases. The CDR3 runs to 16 residues. The CDR3 is CASSSVPQGEHYGYTF. The CDR3 DNA sequence: TGTGCCAGCAGCTCAGTTCCACAGGGGGAGCACTATGGCTACACCTTC.

The rearrangement joins TRBV6-5 to TRBJ1-2; 9 bases align to TRBD1. This CDR3 has 14 residues. Germline V gene sequence: CDR1 MNHEY, CDR2 SVGAGI. V lost 5 bases and J lost 6; bases outside the gene matches: 7. CDR3 in DNA: TGTGCCAGCAGTGCAGACAGGGGGTTCGATGGCTACACCTTC. Translating gives CASSADRGFDGYTF.